The 12 T cell receptor beta chains listed next were all sequenced from one sample in a study of CD8+ T cells in alopecia areata. Extraction and reverse transcription of RNA yielded cDNA as the sequencing template. Using immunoSEQ multiplex PCR, the repertoire was profiled, and TCRdb retains in-frame clones only, with some absent. The data show approximately 210,000 clones, more than 55% seen once. The treatment is: oral pan-JAK inhibitor, 5-10 mg twice daily. Sample: CD4+ T cells sorted from blood, taken between weeks 43 and 45, from a patient treated with tofacitinib. These receptors all come from a human donor with alopecia areata.

The V and J genes are TRBV30 and TRBJ1-2, with 8 positions matching TRBD1. Trimming cost V 3 bases and J 4 bases; bases outside gene matches: 4. Germline values: CDR1 GTSNPN, CDR2 SVGIG (reference sequence). The CDR3 length is 13 residues. The CDR3 is CAWRETGGYGYTF. DNA for the CDR3: TGTGCCTGGAGAGAAACAGGGGGCTATGGCTACACCTTC.

In DNA form, the CDR3 reads TGCAGCGTCCCGAGGCGGGGGGGAACCTACAATGAGCAGTTCTTC. It specifies CSVPRRGGTYNEQFF. V gene TRBV29-1 combines with J gene TRBJ2-1; TRBD2 matches 9 bases. CDR1 and CDR2 from the germline V gene are SQVTM and ANQGSEA. Trimming at V came to 6 bases and at J to 2 bases, leaving 8 bases not matched to a gene. The CDR3 is 15 residues long.

This clone occurred once. The CDR3 here is CATSRPQGWGVGDTQYF. The CDR3 nucleotides read TGTGCCACCAGCAGACCACAAGGTTGGGGGGTGGGAGATACGCAGTATTTT. J is TRBJ2-3 and V is TRBV15; a possible D gene is TRBD2 (6 bases). This CDR3 has 17 residues. Germline CDR1 is LNHNV and CDR2 is YYDKDF (reference sequence). The V and J ends lost 2 bases and 5 bases respectively, with 20 bases between them.

This clone was seen just once. J is TRBJ2-3 and V is TRBV29-1; 11 bases map to TRBD2. V shed 5 bases and J 6 bases; nucleotides not matched to a gene: 7. This CDR3 spans 14 amino acids. Per germline, CDR1 SQVTM and CDR2 ANQGSEA. The CDR3 protein is CSVMILAGVDTQYF. The CDR3 DNA is TGCAGCGTTATGATACTAGCGGGGGTGGATACGCAGTATTTT.

This clone was observed a handful of times. The rearrangement links TRBV6-1 to TRBJ1-5; D might be TRBD1 (5 bases). Trimming took off 0 bases at V and 6 bases at J, with 12 bases between the two ends. Germline V CDR1 and CDR2: MNHNS, SASEGT. CDR3 size: 15 residues. As DNA, the CDR3 is TGTGCCAGCAGTGAAGCGTTGGGGACGGTTCAGCCCCAGCATTTT. This codes for CASSEALGTVQPQHF.

The J gene is TRBJ2-4, the V gene TRBV7-2; D may correspond to TRBD1 or TRBD2 (6 bases each). V was pared by 5 bases and J by 8 bases, with 19 bases between. The CDR3 extends over 15 amino acids. Germline CDR1 reads SGHTA; CDR2 reads FQGNSA. The CDR3 bases are TGTGCCAGCAGCCGTGGGGGCGGGCGGGGAGACATTCAGTACTTC. It encodes CASSRGGGRGDIQYF.

In DNA, the CDR3 is TGTGCCAGCAGCGATAACCCTGGGGGCTATGGCTACACCTTC. Amino acid sequence: CASSDNPGGYGYTF. The chain uses TRBV2 and TRBJ1-2; a weak D match, TRBD1 (5 bases). The CDR3 consists of 14 residues. V was pared by 6 bases and J by 4 bases, with 15 bases between. Germline V lookup: CDR1 SNHLY, CDR2 FYNNEI.

This clone was counted a few times. The V and J genes are TRBV2 and TRBJ2-2, with D possibly TRBD1 on 5 matching bases. Germline V lookup: CDR1 SNHLY, CDR2 FYNNEI. The CDR3 contains 14 residues. V lost 8 bases, J lost 2 bases, and 12 bases lay in between. CDR3 sequence (DNA): TGTGCCAGCGTCAGGACAAAAAACACCGGGGAGCTGTTTTTT. Translating gives CASVRTKNTGELFF.

The CDR3 region has the DNA TGTGCCAGCACGGCTCGGGTTGGGGAGCTGTTTTTT. Encoded protein: CASTARVGELFF. The chain employs TRBV6-6 and TRBJ2-2, with no clear D. This CDR3 contains 12 residues. Trimming took off 7 bases at V and 8 bases at J, with 11 bases between the two ends. Germline V gene data show CDR1 as MNHNY and CDR2 as SVGAGI (reference sequence).

This clone turned up a few times. The CDR3 nucleotides are TGTGCCAGCAGCGTACACCACACTGGCTACACCTTC. Amino acids: CASSVHHTGYTF. This rearrangement joins TRBV9 to TRBJ1-2; D unclear. The CDR3 consists of 12 residues. V shed 1 base and J shed 7 bases, with 8 bases lying between them. Germline CDR1 reads SGDLS; CDR2 reads YYNGEE.

This rearrangement joins TRBV5-1 to TRBJ1-6, with 9 nucleotides matching TRBD1. The CDR3 totals 15 residues. From germline, CDR1 is SGHRS and CDR2 YFSETQ. V was clipped by 0 bases and J by 6 bases; unmatched bases: 1. The CDR3 nucleotides read TGCGCCAGCAGCTTGGGGGACAGGGTTAATTCACCCCTCCACTTT. It specifies CASSLGDRVNSPLHF.

The J gene is TRBJ2-1, the V gene TRBV11-3; 7 bases match TRBD1. The CDR3 is made up of 15 amino acids. Germline CDR1 is SGHNT and CDR2 is YENEEA. The J segment lost 8 bases and the V segment lost 2 bases, leaving 9 bases of the junction unmatched. The CDR3: CASSLRQGYGYEQFF. CDR3 nucleotides: TGTGCCAGCAGCTTACGACAGGGATACGGGTATGAGCAGTTCTTC.